This passage covers 15 T cell receptor beta chains from one sample sequenced in a study of T cell responses to AZD1222 COVID-19 vaccine. Here immunoSEQ multiplex PCR was the method, and the copy in TCRdb shows in-frame clones only, minus some. The sample contains approximately 160,000 clones, about nine tenths of which appear only once. Sequencing was performed on peripheral blood, taken on day 0 of AZD1222 vaccination. The source is an adult in good health.

The chain joins TRBV3-1 (or the pseudogene TRBV3-2) to TRBJ2-1; 8 bases align to TRBD2. V lost 6 bases to trimming and J lost 4 bases; unmatched junction nucleotides: 11. The germline V gene has CDR1 LGHDT and CDR2 YNNKEL (reference sequence). This CDR3 has 16 amino acids. The CDR3: CASSPRIAGNYNEQFF. CDR3 nucleotide sequence: TGTGCCAGCAGTCCCAGGATAGCGGGAAATTACAATGAGCAGTTCTTC.

The V and J genes are TRBV19 and TRBJ2-7; D is possibly TRBD2 (6 bases). The CDR3 runs 16 residues. Germline V lookup: CDR1 LNHDA, CDR2 SQIVND (reference sequence). Trimming removed 1 base at V and 3 bases at J, with 16 bases between. CDR3 nucleotides: TGTGCCAGTAGTATAGTAGGGTCGACTAGACTCTACGAGCAGTACTTC. This sequence encodes CASSIVGSTRLYEQYF.

V gene TRBV28 combines with J gene TRBJ2-7; D gene uncertain. V lost 5 bases, J lost 2 bases, and 13 bases lay in between. This CDR3 has 14 amino acids. Germline V CDR1 and CDR2: MDHEN, SYDVKM. CDR3 sequence: CASSPPHQTYEQYF. In nucleotides, the CDR3 is TGTGCCAGCAGTCCTCCTCATCAGACCTACGAGCAGTACTTC.

The chain recombines TRBV4-2 with TRBJ2-1; 8 bases line up with TRBD2. From germline, CDR1 is LGHNA and CDR2 YNFKEQ. CDR3 length: 15 residues. V shed 1 base and J 7 bases; nucleotides not matched to a gene: 6. The DNA for the CDR3 is TGTGCCAGCAGCCAAGGGAGCGGGAGTGGGAATGAGCAGTTCTTC. Translation gives CASSQGSGSGNEQFF.

The rearrangement uses TRBV2 and TRBJ2-7; TRBD1 matches 7 bases. The CDR3 has 13 amino acids. The V and J ends lost 6 bases and 1 base, in that order; junction bases with no gene match: 3. In germline, CDR1 is SNHLY, CDR2 FYNNEI. Here the CDR3 reads CASSRQGSYEQYF. DNA for the CDR3: TGTGCCAGCAGCCGACAGGGTTCCTACGAGCAGTACTTC.

This chain uses TRBV18 with TRBJ1-4; D gene ambiguous. The V and J ends lost 1 base and 3 bases respectively, with 9 bases between them. The CDR3 extends over 15 amino acids. Looked up from germline, CDR1 is KGHSH and CDR2 is LQKENI. The chain's CDR3 is CASSPLRSSNEKLFF. In DNA, the CDR3 is TGTGCCAGCTCACCACTACGTAGCTCTAATGAAAAACTGTTTTTT.

The chain is built from TRBV3-1 (or the pseudogene TRBV3-2) and TRBJ1-2; D is perhaps TRBD1 (6 bases). Trimming pared 1 base from V and 8 bases from J, leaving 14 bases between. Germline loops: CDR1 LGHDT, CDR2 YNNKEL (reference sequence). The CDR3 extends over 14 amino acids. The CDR3 DNA reads TGTGCCAGCAGCCAAGTAAGCAGGGGAGGAGGCTACACCTTC. Amino acids: CASSQVSRGGGYTF.

The V call is TRBV19, the J call TRBJ1-1; 7 bases agree with TRBD1. In germline, CDR1 is LNHDA, CDR2 SQIVND (reference sequence). CDR3 length equals 18 residues. The V gene end was trimmed by 1 base and the J gene end by 1 base; junction bases not matched to a gene: 12. The CDR3: CASSIGGAGGFRNTEAFF. CDR3 DNA sequence: TGTGCCAGTAGTATAGGCGGGGCAGGGGGGTTTCGGAACACTGAAGCTTTCTTT.

The chain couples TRBV9 to TRBJ2-7; TRBD2 matches 10 bases. The CDR3 runs 14 residues. The V gene's germline CDR1 is SGDLS and CDR2 YYNGEE. Unmatched junction bases numbered 0, after V lost 2 bases and J lost 1 base. The CDR3 is CASSVTSGSYEQYF. The CDR3, as DNA: TGTGCCAGCAGCGTGACTAGCGGGTCCTACGAGCAGTACTTC.

This chain joins TRBV5-6 and TRBJ1-2; D is undetermined. The CDR3 totals 14 residues. Deletions cut 0 bases from V and 7 bases from J, with 13 bases between. CDR1 and CDR2 (germline): SGHDT, YYEEEE. This CDR3 is CASSLVALGVGYTF. The CDR3 nucleotides read TGTGCCAGCAGCTTGGTTGCCCTTGGGGTTGGCTACACCTTC.

This sequence joins TRBV4-1 and TRBJ2-1, with TRBD2 matching over 7 bases. The CDR3 runs to 17 residues. Germline V gene data show CDR1 as MGHRA and CDR2 as YSYEKL. Trimming cost V 5 bases and J 4 bases; bases outside gene matches: 14. The CDR3 reads CASSVLRAGDLYNEQFF. CDR3 bases: TGCGCCAGCAGCGTTCTCAGGGCGGGAGACCTATACAATGAGCAGTTCTTC.

The chain recombines TRBV19 with TRBJ2-7; TRBD2 matches 13 bases. CDR3 length equals 17 residues. Germline assignment: CDR1 LNHDA and CDR2 SQIVND (reference sequence). With V trimmed by 1 base and J by 2 bases, 5 bases remained unmatched. The CDR3 region has the DNA TGTGCCAGTAGTATAGGCCGGACTAGCGGGAGAGCCTACGAGCAGTACTTC. It specifies CASSIGRTSGRAYEQYF.

The gene calls are TRBV7-2 and TRBJ1-2, with D maybe TRBD1 (6 bases). This CDR3 contains 14 residues. CDR1 is SGHTA, CDR2 FQGNSA, per germline. The V end was cut by 4 bases, the J end by 8 bases, with 17 bases between. DNA of the CDR3: TGTGCCAGCAGCTATAACAGGGAGGGGAAAGGCTACACCTTC. This translates into CASSYNREGKGYTF. Combining the CDR3 with reference TRBV7-2 and TRBJ1-2 gives the whole variable domain GAGVSQSPSNKVTEKGKDVELRCDPISGHTALYWYRQSLGQGLEFLIYFQGNSAPDKSGLPSDRFSAERTGGSVSTLTIQRTQQEDSAVYLCASSYNREGKGYTFGSGTRLTVV.

The V and J genes are TRBV2 and TRBJ1-1; no reliable D call. The CDR3 is made up of 11 amino acids. V dropped 2 bases and J dropped 5 bases, with 3 bases sitting between them. Germline CDR1 reads SNHLY; CDR2 reads FYNNEI. This CDR3 is CASSELTEAFF. In nucleotides, the CDR3 is TGTGCCAGCAGTGAATTGACTGAAGCTTTCTTT.

This chain uses TRBV25-1 with TRBJ2-3, with a weak D call TRBD2 (5 bases). The V gene lost 5 bases and the J gene lost 5 bases, with 8 bases spanning the gap. The CDR3 loop spans 12 amino acids. Per germline, CDR1 MGHDK and CDR2 SYGVNS. The CDR3 nucleotides are TGTGCCAGCAGTCCGAGGGAAGATACGCAGTATTTT. Protein: CASSPREDTQYF. The complete variable domain, with remaining parts taken from reference TRBV25-1 and TRBJ2-3, reads EADIYQTPRYLVIGTGKKITLECSQTMGHDKMYWYQQDPGMELHLIHYSYGVNSTEKGDLSSESTVSRIRTEHFPLTLESARPSHTSQYLCASSPREDTQYFGPGTRLTVL.